This TCR beta chain appears in the sequencing data of a study of blood T cell repertoires in COVID-19. Study-level information: Nucleic acid was either cDNA or gDNA, and it came from T cells, B-cell-depleted T cells, or PBMCs.

Original data processing: Amplified reference gene primers provided the basis for estimating nucleated cell counts. Sequencing was performed with immunoSEQ multiplex PCR; in TCRdb, only in-frame clones are kept and a portion is missing. The D gene and trimming were derived from the DNA, and the V and J assignments and clone size from that table. The sample carries approximately 150,000 clones, about 89% recorded once. The CDR3 is 14 amino acids. Trimming cost V 4 bases and J 3 bases, with 12 bases left between them. Germline loops: CDR1 SGHVS, CDR2 FQNEAQ. Participants' reported clinical history set cohort assignment. This clone was detected only a few times.

The J gene is TRBJ1-1, the V gene TRBV7-8, with a tentative D call TRBD1 (5 bases). Sequenced material: PBMCs or T cells enriched from blood (not recorded which). This clonotype was sampled from a man in his sixties who had recovered from COVID-19. The CDR3 bases are TGTGCCAGCAGCTACCGGGGGGTGGACACTGAAGCTTTCTTT. Residues: CASSYRGVDTEAFF. The whole variable domain, remainder taken from reference TRBV7-8 and TRBJ1-1, is GAGVSQSPRYKVAKRGQDVALRCDPISGHVSLFWYQQALGQGPEFLTYFQNEAQLDKSGLPSDRFFAERPEGSVSTLKIQRTQQEDSAVYLCASSYRGVDTEAFFGQGTRLTVV.